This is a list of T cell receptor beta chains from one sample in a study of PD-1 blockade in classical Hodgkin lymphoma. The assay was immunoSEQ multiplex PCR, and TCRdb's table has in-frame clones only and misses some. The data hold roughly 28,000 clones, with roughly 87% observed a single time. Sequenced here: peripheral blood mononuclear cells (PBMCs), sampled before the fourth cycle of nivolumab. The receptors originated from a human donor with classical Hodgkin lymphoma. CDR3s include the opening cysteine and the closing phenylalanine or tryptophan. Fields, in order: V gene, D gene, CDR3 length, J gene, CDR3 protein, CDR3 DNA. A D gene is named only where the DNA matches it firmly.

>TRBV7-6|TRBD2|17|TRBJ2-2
CASSLLLAGGLTGELFF
TGTGCCAGCAGCTTACTACTAGCGGGGGGTCTCACCGGGGAGCTGTTTTTT
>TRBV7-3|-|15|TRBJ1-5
CASSAGPGGGKPQHF
TGTGCCAGCAGCGCGGGACCGGGAGGAGGGAAGCCCCAGCATTTT
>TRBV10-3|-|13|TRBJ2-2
CAISGRGTGELFF
TGTGCCATCAGTGGGCGGGGAACCGGGGAGCTGTTTTTT
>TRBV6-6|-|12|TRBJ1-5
CASSYSTQPQHF
TGTGCCAGCAGTTATTCCACGCAGCCCCAGCATTTT
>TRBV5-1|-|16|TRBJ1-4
CASSLGTGSANEKLFF
TGCGCCAGCAGCTTGGGGACCGGCTCGGCTAATGAAAAACTGTTTTTT
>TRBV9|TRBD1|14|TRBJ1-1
CASSVEGGGTEAFF
TGTGCCAGCAGCGTAGAAGGGGGCGGCACTGAAGCTTTCTTT
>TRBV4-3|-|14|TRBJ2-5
CASSQNGAQETQYF
TGCGCCAGCAGCCAAAATGGAGCCCAAGAGACCCAGTACTTC
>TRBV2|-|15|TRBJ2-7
CASSADTGYHYEQYF
TGTGCCAGCAGCGCTGATACAGGGTACCATTACGAGCAGTACTTC
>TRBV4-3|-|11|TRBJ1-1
CASSRPGEAFF
TGCGCCAGCAGCCGCCCAGGAGAAGCTTTCTTT
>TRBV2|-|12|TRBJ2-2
CASKANTGELFF
TGTGCCAGCAAGGCCAACACCGGGGAGCTGTTTTTT